One and the same sample provided the 15 T cell receptor beta chains below, sequenced in a study of beta chain features in type 1 diabetes (dated by TCRdb to 2016 to 2018). Overall study outcomes, separate from this receptor: A moderate but significant shortening of TCRB CDR3 length was observed in type 1 diabetes patients in all four CD4+ subsets.

Which antigens these TCRs recognize remains unknown. Library construction relied on the immunoSEQ multiplex PCR assay. The entire amount of isolated RNA was reverse transcribed using the High Capacity cDNA Reverse Transcription Kit, so the sequenced TCRB transcripts were expressed ones. Imported from immuneACCESS, the table was reduced by TCRdb to in-frame sequences with V and J called. These copies leave out some clones; in studies compared against another copy, an unresolved V gene accounts for under half, and the cause of the remainder is not known. Across this sample there are 640,000 or so clones, with roughly an eighth seen only once. Approximately 0.039% of the sample lies in the top ten. The sample was naive CD4+ T cells from blood. The sample's cell subset or site label is to be understood as: true naive CD4+ T cells. The receptors were sampled from a man aged 18 to 30 with type 1 diabetes.

This clone has more than one count but fewer than ten. The J gene is TRBJ1-5, the V gene TRBV30; possible D gene TRBD1, 6 bases. The CDR3 runs 18 residues. Germline lookup yields CDR1 GTSNPN and CDR2 SVGIG (reference sequence). Trimming took 3 bases from V and 1 from J, leaving 22 bases between them. CDR3 bases: TGTGCCTGGAGAGCCGGGACAAGCACAACAAGGAGCAATCAGCCCCAGCATTTT. It translates to CAWRAGTSTTRSNQPQHF.

This clone was found a few times. J is TRBJ2-6 and V is TRBV7-9; D ambiguous. Germline V gene data show CDR1 as SEHNR and CDR2 as FQNEAQ (reference sequence). The CDR3 loop spans 15 amino acids. Trimming cost V 2 bases and J 0 bases, with 5 bases left between them. The CDR3 nucleotides read TGTGCCAGCAGCTTAATGGGCTCTGGGGCCAACGTCCTGACTTTC. This encodes CASSLMGSGANVLTF.

The chain employs TRBV30 and TRBJ1-1; D remains ambiguous. The V gene's germline CDR1 is GTSNPN and CDR2 SVGIG (reference sequence). V lost 5 bases and J lost 2, with 15 bases in between. This CDR3 is 14 amino acids long. The DNA of the CDR3 is TGTGCCTGGGTTTGGGGATCCCCCAACACTGAAGCTTTCTTT. Protein sequence: CAWVWGSPNTEAFF. Complete variable domain (other parts from reference TRBV30 and TRBJ1-1): SQTIHQWPATLVQPVGSPLSLECTVEGTSNPNLYWYRQAAGRGLQLLFYSVGIGQISSEVPQNLSASRPQDRQFILSSKKLLLSDSGFYLCAWVWGSPNTEAFFGQGTRLTVV.

This clone occurred a few times. Sequence at one end of the junction differs from germline and may be a read error. For the CDR3, the DNA is TGTGCTAGCAGCTTGGCCGGGACTAGCACCGGGGAGCTGTTTTTT. Translation gives CASSLAGTSTGELFF. The gene calls are TRBV7-7 and TRBJ2-2; TRBD2 agrees at 8 bases. Germline CDR1 SSHAT, CDR2 FNYEAQ (reference sequence). CDR3 length: 15 amino acids.

This clone was observed a handful of times. V gene TRBV18 combines with J gene TRBJ2-7; no firm D call. This CDR3 spans 13 amino acids. V lost 1 base and J 3 bases, leaving 7 bases between the germline ends. Looked up from germline, CDR1 is KGHSH and CDR2 is LQKENI. The CDR3 region is CASSPQASYEQYF. The CDR3 region has the DNA TGTGCCAGCTCACCACAGGCCAGCTACGAGCAGTACTTC.

This chain joins TRBV7-2 and TRBJ1-2; D is unclear. Trimming pared 5 bases from V and 8 bases from J, leaving 12 bases between. Germline V gene lookup returns CDR1 SGHTA and CDR2 FQGNSA. The CDR3 is 12 residues long. CDR3: CASSAGKKGYTF. The CDR3 DNA reads as TGTGCCAGCAGCGCCGGGAAGAAGGGCTACACCTTC.

This chain uses TRBV7-2 with TRBJ2-1; D tentatively fits TRBD1 or TRBD2 (5 bases each). The CDR3 consists of 16 residues. The V gene's germline CDR1 is SGHTA and CDR2 FQGNSA. Between the trimmed V and J ends, which lost 1 base and 5 bases, there was a span of 15 bases. CDR3 amino acids: CASSLVKSGRNNEQFF. The CDR3, as DNA: TGTGCCAGCAGCTTAGTAAAGTCAGGGAGAAACAATGAGCAGTTCTTC.

This sequence joins TRBV7-2 and TRBJ2-2; 8 bases are shared with TRBD2. Trimming took 4 bases from V and 4 from J; bases not matched to a gene: 8. This CDR3 spans 16 amino acids. From germline, CDR1 is SGHTA and CDR2 FQGNSA. This chain's CDR3 is CASSSPKRGTTGELFF. The CDR3 bases are TGTGCCAGCAGCTCCCCTAAGCGGGGGACCACCGGGGAGCTGTTTTTT.

This clone has only a few counts. This rearrangement joins TRBV2 to TRBJ2-5; D is unresolved. V lost 3 bases and J 9 bases, leaving 14 bases between the germline ends. This CDR3 is 13 amino acids long. Germline CDR1 reads SNHLY; CDR2 reads FYNNEI. This chain's CDR3 is CASSDQWRRAQYF. The CDR3 DNA reads as TGTGCCAGCAGTGACCAGTGGCGGAGAGCCCAGTACTTC.

The V and J genes are TRBV9 and TRBJ2-2, with D unclear. The V end lost 6 bases, the J end lost 1 base, and 10 bases lay between the germline ends. CDR1 is SGDLS, CDR2 YYNGEE, per germline. The CDR3 has 14 residues. CDR3 DNA: TGTGCCAGCACCGAAACAAAGAACACCGGGGAGCTGTTTTTT. This encodes CASTETKNTGELFF.

The CDR3 DNA reads TGTGCCAGCGGGGGGGCAGCTAGCACAGATACGCAGTATTTT. It is translated as CASGGAASTDTQYF. The V gene is TRBV27, the J gene TRBJ2-3; D is possibly TRBD2 (7 bases). Germline V gene data show CDR1 as MNHEY and CDR2 as SMNVEV (reference sequence). V shed 8 bases and J shed 0 bases, with 12 bases lying between them. This CDR3 comprises 14 residues.

The chain joins TRBV19 to TRBJ1-2; D perhaps matches TRBD1 (5 bases). The V and J ends lost 4 bases and 3 bases respectively, with 18 bases between them. This CDR3 region has 16 residues. From germline, CDR1 is LNHDA and CDR2 SQIVND (reference sequence). The CDR3 DNA reads as TGTGCCAGTAGTACCCACCGGGGTTCGGGGGACTATGGCTACACCTTC. Translated, it gives CASSTHRGSGDYGYTF. The variable domain in full, with the rest retrieved from reference TRBV19 and TRBJ1-2, is DGGITQSPKYLFRKEGQNVTLSCEQNLNHDAMYWYRQDPGQGLRLIYYSQIVNDFQKGDIAEGYSVSREKKESFPLTVTSAQKNPTAFYLCASSTHRGSGDYGYTFGSGTRLTVV.

The CDR3 DNA sequence: TGTGCCAGCAGTCCGAACCGGGGGACAGGGGTTCGACCCCGGGCTTTCTTT. It translates to CASSPNRGTGVRPRAFF. The chain combines TRBV28 with TRBJ1-1; TRBD1 matches at 10 bases. CDR1 and CDR2 (germline): MDHEN, SYDVKM. Unmatched junction bases numbered 20, after V lost 5 bases and J lost 11 bases. The CDR3 is made up of 17 amino acids.

This clone was detected only a few times. V is TRBV30 and J is TRBJ1-3, with D unclear. V was cut by 7 bases and J by 0 bases, with 10 bases left in between. Germline V gene sequence: CDR1 GTSNPN, CDR2 SVGIG (reference sequence). The CDR3 length is 13 residues. CDR3 coding DNA: TGTGCCTCGAACCACTTCTCTGGAAACACCATATATTTT. Its translation: CASNHFSGNTIYF.

This clone has more than one count but fewer than ten. Other nucleotide sequences from this sample produce the same CDR3. The J gene is TRBJ2-5, the V gene TRBV7-2; 8 bases map to TRBD1. The CDR3 runs to 14 residues. The V and J ends lost 0 bases and 4 bases, in that order; junction bases with no gene match: 1. In germline, CDR1 is SGHTA, CDR2 FQGNSA. The CDR3 coding sequence is TGTGCCAGCAGCTTAGCCAGGGGGCTAGAGACCCAGTACTTC. Translated, it gives CASSLARGLETQYF.